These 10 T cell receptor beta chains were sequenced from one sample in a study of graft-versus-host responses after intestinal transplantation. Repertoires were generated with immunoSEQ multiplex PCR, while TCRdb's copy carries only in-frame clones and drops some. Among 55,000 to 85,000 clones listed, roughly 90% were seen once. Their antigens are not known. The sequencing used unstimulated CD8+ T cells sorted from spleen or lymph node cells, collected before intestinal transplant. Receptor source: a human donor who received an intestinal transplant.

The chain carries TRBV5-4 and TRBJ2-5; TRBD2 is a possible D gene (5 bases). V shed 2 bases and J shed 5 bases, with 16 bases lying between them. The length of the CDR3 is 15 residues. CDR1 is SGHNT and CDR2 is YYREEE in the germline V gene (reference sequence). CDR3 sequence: CASSFRTETGETQYF. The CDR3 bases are TGTGCCAGCAGCTTTCGGACCGAAACGGGGGAGACCCAGTACTTC.

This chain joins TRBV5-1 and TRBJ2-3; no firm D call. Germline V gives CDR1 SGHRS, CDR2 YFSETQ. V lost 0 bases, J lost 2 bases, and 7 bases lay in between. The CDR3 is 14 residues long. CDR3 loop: CASSLDITTDTQYF. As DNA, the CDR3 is TGCGCCAGCAGCTTGGACATAACCACAGATACGCAGTATTTT.

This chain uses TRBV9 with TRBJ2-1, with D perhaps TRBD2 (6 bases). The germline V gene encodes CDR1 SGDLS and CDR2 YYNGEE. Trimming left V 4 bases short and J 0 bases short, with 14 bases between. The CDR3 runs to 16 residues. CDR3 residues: CASSLRDFSSYNEQFF. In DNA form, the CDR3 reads TGTGCCAGCAGCCTTAGGGACTTCAGCTCCTACAATGAGCAGTTCTTC.

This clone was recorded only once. CDR3 protein: CASSSEGTGKDGYTF. The CDR3 DNA follows: TGTGCCAGCAGCTCCGAAGGGACAGGGAAAGACGGCTACACCTTC. The J gene is TRBJ1-2, the V gene TRBV13, with 9 bases that match TRBD1. The CDR3 spans 15 residues. V was clipped by 4 bases and J by 8 bases; unmatched bases: 11. Germline V CDR1 and CDR2: PRHDT, FYEKMQ (reference sequence). The variable domain in full, completed from reference TRBV13 and TRBJ1-2, reads AAGVIQSPRHLIKEKRETATLKCYPIPRHDTVYWYQQGPGQDPQFLISFYEKMQSDKGSIPDRFSAQQFSDYHSELNMSSLELGDSALYFCASSSEGTGKDGYTFGSGTRLTVV.

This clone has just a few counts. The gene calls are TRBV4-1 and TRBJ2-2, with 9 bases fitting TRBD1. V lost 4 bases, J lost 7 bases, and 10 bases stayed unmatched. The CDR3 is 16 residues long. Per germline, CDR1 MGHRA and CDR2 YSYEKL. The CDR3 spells CASSLRSGQGFGELFF. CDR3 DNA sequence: TGCGCCAGCAGCCTACGATCGGGACAGGGTTTCGGGGAGCTGTTTTTT.

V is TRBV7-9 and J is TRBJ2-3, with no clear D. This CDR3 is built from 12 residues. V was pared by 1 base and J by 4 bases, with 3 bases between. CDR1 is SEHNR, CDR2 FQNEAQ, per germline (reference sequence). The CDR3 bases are TGTGCCAGCAGCTTAGACTCAGATACGCAGTATTTT. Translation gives CASSLDSDTQYF.

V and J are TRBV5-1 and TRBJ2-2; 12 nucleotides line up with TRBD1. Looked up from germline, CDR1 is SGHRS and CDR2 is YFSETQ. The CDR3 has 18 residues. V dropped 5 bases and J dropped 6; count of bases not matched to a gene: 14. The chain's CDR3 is CASRLLGQGASPSGELFF. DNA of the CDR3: TGCGCCAGCAGGTTGCTGGGACAGGGGGCCTCTCCGTCCGGGGAGCTGTTTTTT. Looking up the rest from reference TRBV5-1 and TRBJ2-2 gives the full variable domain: KAGVTQTPRYLIKTRGQQVTLSCSPISGHRSVSWYQQTPGQGLQFLFEYFSETQRNKGNFPGRFSGRQFSNSRSEMNVSTLELGDSALYLCASRLLGQGASPSGELFFGEGSRLTVL.

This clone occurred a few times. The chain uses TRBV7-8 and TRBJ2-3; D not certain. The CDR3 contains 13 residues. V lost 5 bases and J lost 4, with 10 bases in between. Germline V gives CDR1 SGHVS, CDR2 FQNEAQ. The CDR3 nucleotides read TGTGCCAGCAGCCTCCGAGTTGCAGATACGCAGTATTTT. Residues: CASSLRVADTQYF.

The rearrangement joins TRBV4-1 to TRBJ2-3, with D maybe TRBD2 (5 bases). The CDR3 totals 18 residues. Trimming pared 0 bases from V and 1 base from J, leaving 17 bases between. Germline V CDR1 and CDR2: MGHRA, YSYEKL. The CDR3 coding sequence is TGCGCCAGCAGCCAAGAGGGGTATGCGGGCGGAGGCACAGATACGCAGTATTTT. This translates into CASSQEGYAGGGTDTQYF.

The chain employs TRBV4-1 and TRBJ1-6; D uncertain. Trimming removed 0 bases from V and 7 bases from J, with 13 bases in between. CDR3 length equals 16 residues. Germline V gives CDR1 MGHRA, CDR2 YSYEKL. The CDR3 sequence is CASSQDSGESNSPLHF. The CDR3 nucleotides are TGCGCCAGCAGCCAAGACAGTGGGGAGTCCAATTCACCCCTCCACTTT.